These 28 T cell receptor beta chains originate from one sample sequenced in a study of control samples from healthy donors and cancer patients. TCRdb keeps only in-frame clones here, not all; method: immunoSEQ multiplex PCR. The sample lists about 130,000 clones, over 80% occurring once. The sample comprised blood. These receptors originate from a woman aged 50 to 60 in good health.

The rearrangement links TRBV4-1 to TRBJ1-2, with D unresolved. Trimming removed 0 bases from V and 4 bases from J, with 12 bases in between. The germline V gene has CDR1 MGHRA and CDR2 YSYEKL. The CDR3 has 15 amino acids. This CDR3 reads CASSQELSETYGYTF. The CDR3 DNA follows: TGCGCCAGCAGCCAAGAACTTTCAGAGACCTATGGCTACACCTTC.

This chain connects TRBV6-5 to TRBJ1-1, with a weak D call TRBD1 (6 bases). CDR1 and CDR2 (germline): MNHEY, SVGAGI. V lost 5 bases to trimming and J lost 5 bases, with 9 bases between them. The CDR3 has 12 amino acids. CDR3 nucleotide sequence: TGTGCCAGCAGTACCACAGGGACTGAAGCTTTCTTT. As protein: CASSTTGTEAFF.

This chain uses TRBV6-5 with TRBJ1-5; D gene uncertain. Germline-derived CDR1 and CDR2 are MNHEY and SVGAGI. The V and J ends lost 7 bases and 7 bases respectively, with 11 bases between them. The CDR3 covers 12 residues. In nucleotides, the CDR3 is TGTGCCAGCAACTACGAAAGGCAGCCCCAGCATTTT. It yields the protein CASNYERQPQHF.

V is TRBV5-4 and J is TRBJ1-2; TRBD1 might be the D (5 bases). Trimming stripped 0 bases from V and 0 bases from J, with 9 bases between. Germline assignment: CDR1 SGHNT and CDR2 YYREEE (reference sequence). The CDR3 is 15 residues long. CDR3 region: CASSLGGGANYGYTF. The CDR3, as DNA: TGTGCCAGCAGCTTGGGGGGGGGAGCTAACTATGGCTACACCTTC.

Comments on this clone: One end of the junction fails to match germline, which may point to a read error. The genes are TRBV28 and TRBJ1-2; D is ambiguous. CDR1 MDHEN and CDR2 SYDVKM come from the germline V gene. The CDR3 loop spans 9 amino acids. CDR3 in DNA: TGTGCCAGCAGTTCGCCGCATAACTTC. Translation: CASSSPHNF.

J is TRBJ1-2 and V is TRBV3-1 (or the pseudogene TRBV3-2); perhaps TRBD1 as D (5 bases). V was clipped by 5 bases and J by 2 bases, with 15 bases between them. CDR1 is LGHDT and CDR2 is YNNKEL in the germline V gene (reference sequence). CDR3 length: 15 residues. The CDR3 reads CASSTTRQFNYGYTF. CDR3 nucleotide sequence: TGTGCCAGCAGCACCACACGACAGTTCAACTATGGCTACACCTTC.

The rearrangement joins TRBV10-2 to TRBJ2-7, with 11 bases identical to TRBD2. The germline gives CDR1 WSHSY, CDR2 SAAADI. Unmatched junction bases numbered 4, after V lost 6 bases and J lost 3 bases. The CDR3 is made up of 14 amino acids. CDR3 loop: CASRLAGVYYEQYF. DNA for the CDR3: TGCGCCAGCAGACTAGCGGGAGTCTACTACGAGCAGTACTTC.

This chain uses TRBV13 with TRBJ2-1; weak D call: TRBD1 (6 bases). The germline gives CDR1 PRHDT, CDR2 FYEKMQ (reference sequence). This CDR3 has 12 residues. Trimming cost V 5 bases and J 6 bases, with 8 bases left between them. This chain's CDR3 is CASSIRGNEQFF. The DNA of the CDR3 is TGTGCCAGCAGCATCAGGGGCAATGAGCAGTTCTTC.

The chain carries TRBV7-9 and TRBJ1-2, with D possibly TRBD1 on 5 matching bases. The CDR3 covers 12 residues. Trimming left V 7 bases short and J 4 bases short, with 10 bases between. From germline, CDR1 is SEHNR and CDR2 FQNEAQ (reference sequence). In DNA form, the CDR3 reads TGTGCCAGCAATGTGGGGGGCTATGGCTACACCTTC. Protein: CASNVGGYGYTF.

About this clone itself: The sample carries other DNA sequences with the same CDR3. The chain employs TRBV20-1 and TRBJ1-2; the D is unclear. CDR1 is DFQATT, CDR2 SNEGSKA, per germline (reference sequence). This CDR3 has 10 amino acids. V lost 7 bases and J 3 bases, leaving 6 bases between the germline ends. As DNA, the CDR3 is TGCAGTGGGCAAGACTATGGCTACACCTTC. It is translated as CSGQDYGYTF.

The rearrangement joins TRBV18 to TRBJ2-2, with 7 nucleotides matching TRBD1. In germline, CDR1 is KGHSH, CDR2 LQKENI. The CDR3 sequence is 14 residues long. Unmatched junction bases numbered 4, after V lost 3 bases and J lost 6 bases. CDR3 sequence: CASSPGTAPGELFF. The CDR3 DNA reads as TGTGCCAGCTCACCCGGGACAGCACCCGGGGAGCTGTTTTTT.

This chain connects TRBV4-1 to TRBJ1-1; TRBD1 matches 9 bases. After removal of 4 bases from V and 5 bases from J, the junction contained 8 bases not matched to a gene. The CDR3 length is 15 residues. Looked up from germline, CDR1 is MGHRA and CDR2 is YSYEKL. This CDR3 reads CASSPGRDRVTEAFF. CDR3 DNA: TGCGCCAGCAGCCCAGGCCGGGACAGGGTGACTGAAGCTTTCTTT.

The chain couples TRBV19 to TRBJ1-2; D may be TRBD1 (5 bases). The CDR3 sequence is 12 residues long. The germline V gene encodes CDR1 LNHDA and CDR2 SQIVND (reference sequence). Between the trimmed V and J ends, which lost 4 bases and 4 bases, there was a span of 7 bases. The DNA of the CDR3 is TGTGCCAGTAGTACTGGGACCTATGGCTACACCTTC. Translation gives CASSTGTYGYTF. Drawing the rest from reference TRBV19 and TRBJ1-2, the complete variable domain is DGGITQSPKYLFRKEGQNVTLSCEQNLNHDAMYWYRQDPGQGLRLIYYSQIVNDFQKGDIAEGYSVSREKKESFPLTVTSAQKNPTAFYLCASSTGTYGYTFGSGTRLTVV.

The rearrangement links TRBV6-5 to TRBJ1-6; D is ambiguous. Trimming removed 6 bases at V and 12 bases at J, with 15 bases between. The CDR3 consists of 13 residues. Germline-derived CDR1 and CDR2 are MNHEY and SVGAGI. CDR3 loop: CASSQILDQPLHF. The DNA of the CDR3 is TGTGCCAGCAGCCAAATCCTAGATCAACCCCTCCACTTT.

In nucleotides, the CDR3 is TGTGCCAGCAGTGAACAGGGTGATGGCTACACCTTC. Translation gives CASSEQGDGYTF. V and J are TRBV2 and TRBJ1-2; possible D gene TRBD1, 5 bases. The V end lost 2 bases, the J end lost 6 bases, and 7 bases lay between the germline ends. Per the germline V gene, CDR1 is SNHLY and CDR2 is FYNNEI. CDR3 length equals 12 residues.

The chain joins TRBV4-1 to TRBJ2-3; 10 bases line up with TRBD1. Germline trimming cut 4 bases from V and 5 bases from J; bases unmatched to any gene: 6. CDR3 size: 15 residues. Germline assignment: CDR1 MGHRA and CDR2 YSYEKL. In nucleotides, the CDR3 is TGCGCCAGCAGCCCCGGGACAGGGGCAGGAGATACGCAGTATTTT. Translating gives CASSPGTGAGDTQYF.

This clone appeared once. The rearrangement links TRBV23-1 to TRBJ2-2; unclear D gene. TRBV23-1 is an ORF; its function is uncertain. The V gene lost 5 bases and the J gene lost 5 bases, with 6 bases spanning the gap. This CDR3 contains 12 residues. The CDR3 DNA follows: TGCGCCAGCAGTGAACCAACCGGGGAGCTGTTTTTT. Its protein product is CASSEPTGELFF.

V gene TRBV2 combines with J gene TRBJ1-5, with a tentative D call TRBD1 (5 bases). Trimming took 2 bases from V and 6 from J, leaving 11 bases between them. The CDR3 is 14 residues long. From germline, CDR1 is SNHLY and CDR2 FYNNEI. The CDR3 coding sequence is TGTGCCAGCAGTGAAACGTGGGGGGTTCAGCCCCAGCATTTT. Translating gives CASSETWGVQPQHF.

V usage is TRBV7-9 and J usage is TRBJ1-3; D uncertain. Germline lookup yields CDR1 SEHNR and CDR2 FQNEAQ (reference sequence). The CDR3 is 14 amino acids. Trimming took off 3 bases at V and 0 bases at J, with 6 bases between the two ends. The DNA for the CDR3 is TGTGCCAGCAGCTTTTCGGTCTCTGGAAACACCATATATTTT. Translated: CASSFSVSGNTIYF.

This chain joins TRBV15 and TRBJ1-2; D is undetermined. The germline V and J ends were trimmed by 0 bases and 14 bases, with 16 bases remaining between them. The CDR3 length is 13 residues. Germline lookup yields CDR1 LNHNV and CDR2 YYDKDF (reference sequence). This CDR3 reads CATSRDLEPHPTF. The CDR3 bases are TGTGCCACCAGCAGAGATCTGGAGCCCCATCCTACCTTC.

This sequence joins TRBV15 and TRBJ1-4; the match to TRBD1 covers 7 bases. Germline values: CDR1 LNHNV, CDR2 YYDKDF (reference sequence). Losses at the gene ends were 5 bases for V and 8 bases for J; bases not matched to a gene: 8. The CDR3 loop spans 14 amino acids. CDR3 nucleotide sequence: TGTGCCACCAGCCTAAGAGGGGGCAACGAAAAACTGTTTTTT. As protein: CATSLRGGNEKLFF.

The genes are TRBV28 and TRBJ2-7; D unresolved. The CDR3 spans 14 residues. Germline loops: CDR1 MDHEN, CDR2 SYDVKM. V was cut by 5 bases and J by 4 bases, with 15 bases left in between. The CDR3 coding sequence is TGTGCCAGCAGTCCCTCCGGGCCTCCTTACGAGCAGTACTTC. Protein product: CASSPSGPPYEQYF.

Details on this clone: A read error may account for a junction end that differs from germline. CDR3 coding DNA: TGTGCCAGCTCACCGGTAGGGTATAGCAATCAGTCCCAGCATTTT. It specifies CASSPVGYSNQSQHF. The chain couples TRBV18 to TRBJ1-5; D is uncertain. The CDR3 sequence is 15 residues long. Per germline, CDR1 KGHSH and CDR2 LQKENI.

The DNA for the CDR3 is TGTGCTAGTGGACCCGGACAGGGGGCGAGTGGTGAGCAGTTCTTC. This gives the protein CASGPGQGASGEQFF. The genes are TRBV12-5 and TRBJ2-1; 11 nucleotides agree with TRBD1. V lost 6 bases to trimming and J lost 9 bases; unmatched junction nucleotides: 10. The CDR3 is made up of 15 amino acids. Germline CDR1 and CDR2: LGHNT and FRNRAP.

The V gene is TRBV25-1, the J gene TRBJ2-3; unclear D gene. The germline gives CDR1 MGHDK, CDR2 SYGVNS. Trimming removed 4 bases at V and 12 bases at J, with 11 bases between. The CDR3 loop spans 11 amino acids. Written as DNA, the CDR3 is TGTGCCAGCAGTGGACGGTGGGAACAGTATTTT. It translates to CASSGRWEQYF.

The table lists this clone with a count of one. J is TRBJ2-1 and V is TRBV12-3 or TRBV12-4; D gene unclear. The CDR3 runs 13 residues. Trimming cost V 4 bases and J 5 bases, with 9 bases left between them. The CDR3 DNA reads TGTGCCAGCAGTTCCCGCAGCCACAATGAGCAGTTCTTC. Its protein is CASSSRSHNEQFF.

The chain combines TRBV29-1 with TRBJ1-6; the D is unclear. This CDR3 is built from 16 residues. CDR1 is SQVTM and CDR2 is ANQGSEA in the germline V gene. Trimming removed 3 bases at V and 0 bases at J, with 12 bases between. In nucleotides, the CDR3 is TGCAGCGTTGAGATTCTTTTCGACTCCTATAATTCACCCCTCCACTTT. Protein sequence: CSVEILFDSYNSPLHF.

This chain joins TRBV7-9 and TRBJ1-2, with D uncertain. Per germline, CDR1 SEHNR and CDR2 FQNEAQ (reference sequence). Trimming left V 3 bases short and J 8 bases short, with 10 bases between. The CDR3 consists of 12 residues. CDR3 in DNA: TGTGCCAGCAGCTTGGAAATGGGGGGCTACACCTTC. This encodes CASSLEMGGYTF.